This TCR beta chain was recovered during a study of blood T cell repertoires in COVID-19. As for the study in general: Donors in the United States, Italy and Spain gave samples during acute or convalescent COVID-19. PBMCs, B-cell-depleted T cells, or T cells were the source of the cDNA or gDNA that made up the material.

J gave up 6 bases and V 5 bases, and 6 bases lay outside the gene matches. This CDR3 has 13 amino acids. The germline V gene has CDR1 SGHNT and CDR2 YYREEE (reference sequence). In the study's own analysis: Reference gene primers were amplified, and this amplification served to estimate nucleated cell counts. TCRdb keeps only in-frame clones here, not all; method: immunoSEQ multiplex PCR. The V and J calls and the clone size are those of that table, but D and trimming were determined from the DNA. Counted here are some 69,000 clones, 75% to 90% occurring once; the ten biggest clones make up 2.5%. This receptor was identified in an elderly man with active or convalescent COVID-19. Material for sequencing was peripheral blood. The chain has TRBV5-4 and TRBJ2-3; TRBD2 aligns across 7 bases. CDR3 DNA: TGTGCCAGCAGGAGGGACTACGCGGATACGCAGTATTTT. As protein: CASRRDYADTQYF.